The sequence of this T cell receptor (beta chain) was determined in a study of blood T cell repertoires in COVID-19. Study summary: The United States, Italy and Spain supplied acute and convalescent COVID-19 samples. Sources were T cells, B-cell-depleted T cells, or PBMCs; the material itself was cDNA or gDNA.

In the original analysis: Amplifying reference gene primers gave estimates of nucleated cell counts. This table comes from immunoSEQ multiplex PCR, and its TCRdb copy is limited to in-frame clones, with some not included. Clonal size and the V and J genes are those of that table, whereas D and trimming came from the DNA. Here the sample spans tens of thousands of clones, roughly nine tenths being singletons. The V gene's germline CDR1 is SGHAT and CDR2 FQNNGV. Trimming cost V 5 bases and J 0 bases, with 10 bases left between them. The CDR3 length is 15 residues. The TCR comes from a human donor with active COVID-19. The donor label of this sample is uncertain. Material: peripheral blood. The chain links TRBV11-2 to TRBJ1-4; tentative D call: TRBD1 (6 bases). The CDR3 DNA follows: TGTGCCAGCAGCCCGACAGGATCAACTAATGAAAAACTGTTTTTT. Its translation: CASSPTGSTNEKLFF. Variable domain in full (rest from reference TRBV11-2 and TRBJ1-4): EAGVAQSPRYKIIEKRQSVAFWCNPISGHATLYWYQQILGQGPKLLIQFQNNGVVDDSQLPKDRFSAERLKGVDSTLKIQPAKLEDSAVYLCASSPTGSTNEKLFFGSGTQLSVL.